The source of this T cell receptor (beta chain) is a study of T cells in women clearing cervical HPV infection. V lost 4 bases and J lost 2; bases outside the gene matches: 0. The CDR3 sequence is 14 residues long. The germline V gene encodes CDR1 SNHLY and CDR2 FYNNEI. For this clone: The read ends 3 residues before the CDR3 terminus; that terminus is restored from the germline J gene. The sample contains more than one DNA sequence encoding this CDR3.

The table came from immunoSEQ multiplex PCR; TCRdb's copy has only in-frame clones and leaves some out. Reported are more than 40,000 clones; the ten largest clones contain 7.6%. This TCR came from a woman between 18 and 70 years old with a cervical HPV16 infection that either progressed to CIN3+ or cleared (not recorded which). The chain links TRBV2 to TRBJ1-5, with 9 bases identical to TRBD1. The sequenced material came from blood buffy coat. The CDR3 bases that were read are TGTGCCAGCAGTGGGACAGGGGGCAATCAGCCC. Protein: CASSGTGGNQP. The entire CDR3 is CASSGTGGNQPQHF.